This T cell receptor (beta chain) was obtained from a study of T cell changes during pregnancy in multiple sclerosis (dated by TCRdb to between 2019 and 2020). Turning to the overall study: In women with multiple sclerosis, the researchers looked at how the T cell repertoire shifted as pregnancy progressed.

There are 20 amino acids in the CDR3, from cysteine to phenylalanine inclusive. This entry keeps only the CDR3 DNA: 60 bases, framed from base 1. Germline trimming amounts to 5 bases on V and 2 bases on J, with 17 as the count of junction bases outside the gene matches. CDR1 and CDR2, looked up from the germline V gene, are SGHTS and YDEGEE. Points on this clone: What this receptor recognizes is not known. No per-base quality is available; no much larger clone lies one base away.

Libraries came from the immunoSEQ multiplex PCR assay. TCRdb's version of the immuneACCESS table is confined to in-frame rearrangements and falls short of the full clone set. An unresolved V gene accounts for under half of the shortfall where checked; the remainder is of unknown origin. The sample table holds approximately 85,000 clones, of which about nine tenths were seen once. Roughly 2.5% of the sample is taken by the ten largest. The sample in question was peripheral blood, obtained in the first trimester of pregnancy. The sequence derives from a female donor with multiple sclerosis, enrolled in a pregnancy study. The sequence links TRBV5-8 to TRBJ2-1; the junction holds 12 bases that match TRBD2. Read as DNA, the sequence is TGTGCCAGCAGTGTGTCCCCCCCCGGGACTAGCGGGTCAACCTACAATGAGCAGTTCTTC. This sequence encodes CASSVSPPGTSGSTYNEQFF.